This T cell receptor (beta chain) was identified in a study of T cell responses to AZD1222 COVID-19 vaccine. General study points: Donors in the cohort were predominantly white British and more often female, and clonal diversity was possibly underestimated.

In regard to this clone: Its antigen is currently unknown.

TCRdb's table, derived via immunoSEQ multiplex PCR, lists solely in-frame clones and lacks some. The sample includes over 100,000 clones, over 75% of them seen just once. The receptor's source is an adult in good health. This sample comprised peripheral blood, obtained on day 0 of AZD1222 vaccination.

The CDR3, as DNA: TGTGCCTGGAATCCTCCTGCGGCCGCTGAAGCTTTCTTT. This sequence encodes CAWNPPAAAEAFF. The rearrangement joins TRBV30 to TRBJ1-1, with D unclear. The CDR3 has 13 residues. V was cut by 4 bases and J by 6 bases, with 15 bases left in between. Germline CDR1 is GTSNPN and CDR2 is SVGIG (reference sequence).